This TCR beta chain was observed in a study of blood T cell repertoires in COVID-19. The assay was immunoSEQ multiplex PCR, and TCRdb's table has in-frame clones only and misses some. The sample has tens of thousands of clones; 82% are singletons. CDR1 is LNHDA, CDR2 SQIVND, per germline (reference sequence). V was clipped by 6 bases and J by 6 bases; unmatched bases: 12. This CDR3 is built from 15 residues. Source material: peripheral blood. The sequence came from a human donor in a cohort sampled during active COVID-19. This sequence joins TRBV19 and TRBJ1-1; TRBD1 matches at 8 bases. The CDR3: CASRKQGVDRAEAFF. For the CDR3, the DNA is TGTGCCAGTAGAAAACAGGGGGTCGATCGGGCTGAAGCTTTCTTT.